Following are 20 T cell receptor beta chains from one sample sequenced in a study of T cell changes during pregnancy in multiple sclerosis. Method: immunoSEQ multiplex PCR; TCRdb's copy keeps in-frame clones and lacks some. The repertoire has some 80,000 clones, roughly 90% of them found once; the top ten carry approximately 1%. The starting material was peripheral blood, obtained in the first trimester of pregnancy. These receptors were taken from a female donor in good health, enrolled as a control in a pregnancy study.

This clone was seen a single time. The V gene is TRBV19, the J gene TRBJ1-5, with TRBD1 as a possible D gene (6 bases). This CDR3 region has 14 residues. Trimming shortened V by 5 bases and J by 6 bases, and 14 bases separated the two germline ends. Germline CDR1 LNHDA, CDR2 SQIVND (reference sequence). DNA for the CDR3: TGTGCCAGTAGTCCGGGAGGGGGTAGTCAGCCCCAGCATTTT. It specifies CASSPGGGSQPQHF.

The CDR3 is CAWSVLGGGVRNEQFF. The CDR3 DNA sequence: TGTGCCTGGAGTGTACTGGGTGGCGGGGTTCGAAATGAGCAGTTCTTC. The chain has TRBV30 and TRBJ2-1; D may be TRBD2 (6 bases). Germline-derived CDR1 and CDR2 are GTSNPN and SVGIG (reference sequence). Deletions cut 0 bases from V and 7 bases from J, with 19 bases between. The CDR3 is 16 residues long.

The rearrangement uses TRBV5-1 and TRBJ2-5; D is undetermined. Germline values: CDR1 SGHRS, CDR2 YFSETQ. V shed 0 bases and J shed 5 bases, with 11 bases lying between them. The CDR3 sequence is 14 residues long. The CDR3 DNA reads TGCGCCAGCAGCTTGGCCGAGTCGGTGGAGACCCAGTACTTC. Its protein is CASSLAESVETQYF.

The V call is TRBV9, the J call TRBJ1-2, with 12 bases that match TRBD1. Germline-derived CDR1 and CDR2 are SGDLS and YYNGEE. The CDR3 has 16 amino acids. V was pared by 3 bases and J by 4 bases, with 7 bases of the junction left unmatched. The CDR3 region has the DNA TGTGCCAGCAGCGCCTCCGGGACAGGGGGCCCCTATGGCTACACCTTC. Translation gives CASSASGTGGPYGYTF.

V is TRBV6-5 and J is TRBJ1-5, with 8 bases matching TRBD1. Germline V gene lookup returns CDR1 MNHEY and CDR2 SVGAGI. Germline trimming cut 6 bases from V and 10 bases from J; bases unmatched to any gene: 8. The CDR3 extends over 13 amino acids. In DNA, the CDR3 is TGTGCCAGCAGGCCGGGACAGGCGTACCCCCAGCATTTT. This gives the protein CASRPGQAYPQHF.

CDR3 DNA: TGTGCCAGCAGTTATACAGGGGGTAGCTCCTATAATTCACCCCTCCACTTT. Translated: CASSYTGGSSYNSPLHF. The J gene is TRBJ1-6, the V gene TRBV7-9; 8 positions agree with TRBD1. Unmatched junction bases numbered 7, after V lost 6 bases and J lost 0 bases. Germline V gene data show CDR1 as SEHNR and CDR2 as FQNEAQ (reference sequence). The CDR3 runs 17 residues.

The V call is TRBV6-5, the J call TRBJ2-7, with 10 bases lining up with TRBD1. The length of the CDR3 is 14 residues. Per germline, CDR1 MNHEY and CDR2 SVGAGI. With V trimmed by 2 bases and J by 5 bases, 3 bases remained unmatched. CDR3 DNA: TGTGCCAGCAGTTACGACAGGGGGCTGGACGAGCAGTACTTC. Its translation: CASSYDRGLDEQYF.

The chain joins TRBV7-9 to TRBJ2-1; 10 bases align to TRBD1. The CDR3 is 15 residues long. Looked up from germline, CDR1 is SEHNR and CDR2 is FQNEAQ (reference sequence). After removal of 1 base from V and 7 bases from J, the junction contained 4 bases not matched to a gene. CDR3 loop: CASSLGQGAANEQFF. CDR3 DNA: TGTGCCAGCAGCTTAGGACAGGGGGCGGCGAATGAGCAGTTCTTC.

CDR3 sequence (DNA): TGTGCCAGCGGGTGGGGTCAGGGGGCCCAGCATTTT. The encoded protein is CASGWGQGAQHF. The chain employs TRBV27 and TRBJ1-5; TRBD1 agrees at 7 bases. V lost 8 bases, J lost 11 bases, and 9 bases stayed unmatched. This CDR3 region has 12 residues. Germline loops: CDR1 MNHEY, CDR2 SMNVEV (reference sequence).

The V gene is TRBV18, the J gene TRBJ1-5, with TRBD1 matching over 9 bases. The CDR3 is 15 amino acids. Germline V gene data show CDR1 as KGHSH and CDR2 as LQKENI. V trimming: 5 bases; J trimming: 2 bases; junction bases outside the gene matches: 4. CDR3 bases: TGTGCCAGCTCATCGACAGGGGGTGGCAATCAGCCCCAGCATTTT. Protein product: CASSSTGGGNQPQHF.

This clone appeared a few times. V and J are TRBV9 and TRBJ1-1; the D gene is possibly TRBD1 (5 bases). This CDR3 comprises 15 residues. V dropped 0 bases and J dropped 5 bases, with 14 bases sitting between them. Germline loops: CDR1 SGDLS, CDR2 YYNGEE. CDR3 protein: CASSVDGRGGTEAFF. For the CDR3, the DNA is TGTGCCAGCAGCGTAGATGGGAGGGGAGGTACTGAAGCTTTCTTT.

The chain is built from TRBV25-1 and TRBJ1-3, with TRBD1 as a possible D gene (5 bases). Trimming took off 3 bases at V and 2 bases at J, with 11 bases between the two ends. Germline V CDR1 and CDR2: MGHDK, SYGVNS. The length of the CDR3 is 15 residues. For the CDR3, the DNA is TGTGCCAGCAGTGATCATCGGGGGGCTGGAAACACCATATATTTT. This sequence encodes CASSDHRGAGNTIYF.

V gene TRBV7-2 combines with J gene TRBJ1-4; TRBD1 matches at 7 bases. Germline V gene lookup returns CDR1 SGHTA and CDR2 FQGNSA. V trimming: 0 bases; J trimming: 3 bases; junction bases outside the gene matches: 1. This CDR3 is built from 15 residues. The CDR3 DNA sequence: TGTGCCAGCAGCTTAGCCGGGACAGCTAATGAAAAACTGTTTTTT. Its translation: CASSLAGTANEKLFF.

The rearrangement joins TRBV30 to TRBJ2-5; TRBD2 matches at 13 bases. With 1 base clipped from V and 4 bases from J, the junction kept 6 bases outside the gene matches. The CDR3 totals 16 residues. Germline values: CDR1 GTSNPN, CDR2 SVGIG (reference sequence). In nucleotides, the CDR3 is TGTGCCTGGAGTGCATTAGGACTAGCGGGAGCAGAGACCCAGTACTTC. This encodes CAWSALGLAGAETQYF.

V is TRBV18 and J is TRBJ1-1; possibly TRBD1 for D (6 bases). Deletions cut 7 bases from V and 4 bases from J, with 13 bases between. The CDR3 is made up of 13 amino acids. Germline CDR1 KGHSH, CDR2 LQKENI. CDR3 coding DNA: TGTGCCAGCTGCTCAGGGGCGGGCACTGAAGCTTTCTTT. Its translation is CASCSGAGTEAFF.

The V gene is TRBV4-1, the J gene TRBJ2-3; the match to TRBD2 covers 14 bases. This CDR3 has 18 residues. V trimming: 4 bases; J trimming: 0 bases; junction bases outside the gene matches: 6. The germline V gene encodes CDR1 MGHRA and CDR2 YSYEKL. The CDR3 protein is CASSLGLAGGPSTDTQYF. Written as DNA, the CDR3 is TGCGCCAGCAGCCTCGGACTAGCGGGGGGCCCTAGCACAGATACGCAGTATTTT.

The rearrangement joins TRBV6-6 to TRBJ2-7, with D unclear. The germline V and J ends were trimmed by 0 bases and 2 bases, with 14 bases remaining between them. This CDR3 spans 16 amino acids. CDR1 is MNHNY and CDR2 is SVGAGI in the germline V gene (reference sequence). As DNA, the CDR3 is TGTGCCAGCAGTTACTCTGAGGTTCTTCCGACCTACGAGCAGTACTTC. As protein: CASSYSEVLPTYEQYF.

V and J are TRBV7-2 and TRBJ2-3; 12 nucleotides line up with TRBD2. Germline CDR1 reads SGHTA; CDR2 reads FQGNSA. J lost 3 bases, V lost 5 bases, and 9 bases had no gene match. The CDR3 totals 17 residues. The CDR3 DNA is TGTGCCAGCAGCCGGACTAGCGGGAAGTCAGGTACAGATACGCAGTATTTT. This sequence encodes CASSRTSGKSGTDTQYF. The complete variable domain, with remaining parts taken from reference TRBV7-2 and TRBJ2-3, reads GAGVSQSPSNKVTEKGKDVELRCDPISGHTALYWYRQSLGQGLEFLIYFQGNSAPDKSGLPSDRFSAERTGGSVSTLTIQRTQQEDSAVYLCASSRTSGKSGTDTQYFGPGTRLTVL.

The chain combines TRBV2 with TRBJ1-2; 9 bases match TRBD1. V gave up 6 bases and J gave up 8 bases; unmatched junction bases: 13. Per the germline V gene, CDR1 is SNHLY and CDR2 is FYNNEI. The CDR3 loop spans 15 amino acids. The CDR3: CASRFPGTGWYGYTF. CDR3 DNA sequence: TGTGCCAGCAGGTTTCCCGGGACAGGGTGGTACGGCTACACCTTC.

The chain couples TRBV27 to TRBJ1-1; 11 nucleotides agree with TRBD1. Germline assignment: CDR1 MNHEY and CDR2 SMNVEV (reference sequence). The CDR3 is 19 residues long. V lost 1 base and J lost 4; bases outside the gene matches: 14. CDR3 sequence reads: CASSLFEPGTGGWGTEAFF. The CDR3 DNA is TGTGCCAGCAGTTTATTCGAGCCCGGGACAGGGGGATGGGGCACTGAAGCTTTCTTT.